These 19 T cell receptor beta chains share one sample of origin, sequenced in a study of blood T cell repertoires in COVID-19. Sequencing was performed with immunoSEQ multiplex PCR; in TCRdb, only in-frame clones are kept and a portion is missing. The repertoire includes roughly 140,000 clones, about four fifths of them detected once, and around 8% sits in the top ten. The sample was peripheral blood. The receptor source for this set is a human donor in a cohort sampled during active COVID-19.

The CDR3 DNA follows: TGCGCCAGCAGCCAAGACGAGAGGGGGAACTCTGGAAACACCATATATTTT. It specifies CASSQDERGNSGNTIYF. The rearrangement joins TRBV4-1 to TRBJ1-3; D is possibly TRBD1 (6 bases). This CDR3 has 17 residues. V was trimmed by 0 bases and J by 0 bases, leaving 12 bases between them. Germline V gives CDR1 MGHRA, CDR2 YSYEKL.

CDR3 residues: CASSLGGTGGGGTQYF. As DNA, the CDR3 is TGTGCCAGCAGCTTAGGAGGGACAGGGGGCGGCGGGACCCAGTACTTC. The chain is built from TRBV7-3 and TRBJ2-5, with 12 bases identical to TRBD1. With V trimmed by 2 bases and J by 7 bases, 8 bases remained unmatched. The germline V gene encodes CDR1 SGHTA and CDR2 FQGTGA. The CDR3 extends over 16 amino acids. The variable domain in full, with the rest retrieved from reference TRBV7-3 and TRBJ2-5, is GAGVSQTPSNKVTEKGKYVELRCDPISGHTALYWYRQSLGQGPEFLIYFQGTGAADDSGLPNDRFFAVRPEGSVSTLKIQRTERGDSAVYLCASSLGGTGGGGTQYFGPGTRLLVL.

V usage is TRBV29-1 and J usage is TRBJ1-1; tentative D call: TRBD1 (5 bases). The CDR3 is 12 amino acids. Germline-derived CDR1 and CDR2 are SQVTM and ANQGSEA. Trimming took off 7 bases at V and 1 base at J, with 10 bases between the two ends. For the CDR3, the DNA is TGCAGCGGACGACAGCGGAACACTGAAGCTTTCTTT. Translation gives CSGRQRNTEAFF.

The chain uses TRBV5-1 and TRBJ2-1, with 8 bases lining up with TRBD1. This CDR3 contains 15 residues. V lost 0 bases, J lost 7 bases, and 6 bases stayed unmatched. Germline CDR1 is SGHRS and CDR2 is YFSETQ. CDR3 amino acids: CASSLGQGARNEQFF. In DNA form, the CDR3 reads TGCGCCAGCAGCTTGGGGCAGGGGGCAAGGAATGAGCAGTTCTTC.

CDR3 nucleotides: TGTGCCAGCAGTTACTCGGGACAGGGGATCAATCAGCCCCAGCATTTT. This translates into CASSYSGQGINQPQHF. The chain has TRBV6-5 and TRBJ1-5, with 10 bases lining up with TRBD1. The ends lost 0 bases at V and 3 bases at J; junction bases unmatched: 2. This CDR3 contains 16 residues. Germline loops: CDR1 MNHEY, CDR2 SVGAGI.

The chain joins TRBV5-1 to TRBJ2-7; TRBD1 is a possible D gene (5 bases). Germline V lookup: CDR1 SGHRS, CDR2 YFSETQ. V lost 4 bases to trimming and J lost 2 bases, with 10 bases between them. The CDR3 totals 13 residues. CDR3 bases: TGCGCCAGCAGCCCCCAGGGAACCTACGAGCAGTACTTC. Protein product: CASSPQGTYEQYF.

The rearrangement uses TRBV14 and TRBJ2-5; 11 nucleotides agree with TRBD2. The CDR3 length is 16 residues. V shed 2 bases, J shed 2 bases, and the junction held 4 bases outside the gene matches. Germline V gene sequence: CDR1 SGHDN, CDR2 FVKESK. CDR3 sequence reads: CASSQLAGGEQETQYF. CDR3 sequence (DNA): TGTGCCAGCAGCCAACTAGCGGGGGGCGAACAAGAGACCCAGTACTTC.

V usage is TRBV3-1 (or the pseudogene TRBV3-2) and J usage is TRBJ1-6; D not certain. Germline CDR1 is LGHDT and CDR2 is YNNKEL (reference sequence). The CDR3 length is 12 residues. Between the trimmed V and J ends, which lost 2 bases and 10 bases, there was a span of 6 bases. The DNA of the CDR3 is TGTGCCAGCAGCCAATCTCCCTCACCCCTCCACTTT. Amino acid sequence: CASSQSPSPLHF.

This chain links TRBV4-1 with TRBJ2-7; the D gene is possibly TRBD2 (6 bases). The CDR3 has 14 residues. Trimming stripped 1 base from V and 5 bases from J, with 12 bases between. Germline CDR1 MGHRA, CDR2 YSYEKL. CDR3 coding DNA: TGCGCCAGCAGCCAAGCGGGGGAATATGACGAGCAGTACTTC. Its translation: CASSQAGEYDEQYF.

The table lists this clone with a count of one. DNA for the CDR3: TGTGCCAGCAGCCCAGAGACAGGGAACTATGGCTACACCTTC. It is translated as CASSPETGNYGYTF. The rearrangement links TRBV7-2 to TRBJ1-2, with 7 bases fitting TRBD1. Germline CDR1 SGHTA, CDR2 FQGNSA. There are 14 residues in the CDR3. V shed 5 bases, J shed 2 bases, and the junction held 5 bases outside the gene matches.

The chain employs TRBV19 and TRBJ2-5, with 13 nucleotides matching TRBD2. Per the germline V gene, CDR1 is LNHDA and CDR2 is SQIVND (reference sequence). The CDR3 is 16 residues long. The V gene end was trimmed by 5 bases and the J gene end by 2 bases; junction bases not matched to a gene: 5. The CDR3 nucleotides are TGTGCCAGTAGTCCCGGACTAGCGGGGGTGCAAGAGACCCAGTACTTC. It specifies CASSPGLAGVQETQYF.

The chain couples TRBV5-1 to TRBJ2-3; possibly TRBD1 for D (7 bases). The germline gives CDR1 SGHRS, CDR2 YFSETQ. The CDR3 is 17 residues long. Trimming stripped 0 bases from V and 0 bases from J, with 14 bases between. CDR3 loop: CASSLGRGLTSTDTQYF. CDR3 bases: TGCGCCAGCAGCTTGGGGAGGGGGCTTACCAGCACAGATACGCAGTATTTT.

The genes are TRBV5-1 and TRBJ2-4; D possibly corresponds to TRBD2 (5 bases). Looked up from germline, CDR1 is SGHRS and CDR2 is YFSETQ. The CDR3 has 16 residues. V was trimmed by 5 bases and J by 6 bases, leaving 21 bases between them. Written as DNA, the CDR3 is TGCGCCAGCAGTCTTCGGGGTCAAGATGCTACAAACATTCAGTACTTC. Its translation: CASSLRGQDATNIQYF.

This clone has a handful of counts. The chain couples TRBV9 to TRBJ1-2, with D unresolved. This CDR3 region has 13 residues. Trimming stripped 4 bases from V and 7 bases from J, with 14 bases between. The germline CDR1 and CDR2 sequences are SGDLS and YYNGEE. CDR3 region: CASSPHRDGGYTF. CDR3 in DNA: TGTGCCAGCAGCCCCCACCGGGATGGTGGCTACACCTTC. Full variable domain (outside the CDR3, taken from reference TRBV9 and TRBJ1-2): DSGVTQTPKHLITATGQRVTLRCSPRSGDLSVYWYQQSLDQGLQFLIQYYNGEERAKGNILERFSAQQFPDLHSELNLSSLELGDSALYFCASSPHRDGGYTFGSGTRLTVV.

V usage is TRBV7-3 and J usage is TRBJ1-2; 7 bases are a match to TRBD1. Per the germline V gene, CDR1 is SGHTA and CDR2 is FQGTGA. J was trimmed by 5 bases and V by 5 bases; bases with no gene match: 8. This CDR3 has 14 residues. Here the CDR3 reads CASSPGRGLYGYTF. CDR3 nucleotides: TGTGCCAGCAGCCCCGGAAGGGGGCTATATGGCTACACCTTC.

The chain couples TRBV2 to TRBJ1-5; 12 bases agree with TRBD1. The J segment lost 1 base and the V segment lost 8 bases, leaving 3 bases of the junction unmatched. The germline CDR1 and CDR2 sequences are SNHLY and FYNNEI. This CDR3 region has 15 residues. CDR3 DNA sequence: TGTGCCAGCCGGGACAGGGGGCTGAGCAATCAGCCCCAGCATTTT. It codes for CASRDRGLSNQPQHF.

The CDR3 DNA sequence: TGTGCCAGCAGCAGAGGGACACTTTCTCATCAGCCCCAGCATTTT. It yields the protein CASSRGTLSHQPQHF. The V gene is TRBV11-1, the J gene TRBJ1-5, with a tentative D call TRBD1 (6 bases). V shed 5 bases and J shed 5 bases, with 16 bases lying between them. The CDR3 length is 15 residues. CDR1 SGHAT and CDR2 FQDESV come from the germline V gene (reference sequence).

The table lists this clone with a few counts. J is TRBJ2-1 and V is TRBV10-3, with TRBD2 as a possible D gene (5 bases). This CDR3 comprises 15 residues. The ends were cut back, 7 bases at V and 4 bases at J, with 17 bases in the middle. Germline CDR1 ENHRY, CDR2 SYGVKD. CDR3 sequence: CAINHPTGGYNEQFF. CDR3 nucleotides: TGTGCCATCAACCACCCGACTGGAGGTTACAATGAGCAGTTCTTC.

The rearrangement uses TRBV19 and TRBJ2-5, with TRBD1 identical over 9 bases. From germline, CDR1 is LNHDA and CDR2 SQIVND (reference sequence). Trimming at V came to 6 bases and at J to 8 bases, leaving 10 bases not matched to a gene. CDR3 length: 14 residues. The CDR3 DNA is TGTGCCAGTAGCTCTTCCGGGACAGGGAGCACCCAGTACTTC. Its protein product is CASSSSGTGSTQYF.